Listed below are T cell receptor beta chains from one sample, sequenced in a study of beta chain features in type 1 diabetes. This table comes from immunoSEQ multiplex PCR, and its TCRdb copy is limited to in-frame clones, with some not included. The sample carries roughly 150,000 clones, 11% recorded once. The sample taken for sequencing was central memory CD4+ T cells from blood. The receptors derive from a man aged 18-30 years in good health. Each CDR3 is given with its conserved first and last residue. Fields, in order: CDR3 protein, CDR3 DNA, J gene, D gene, V gene, clone size. D genes are given only for firm matches. Only some rows state a clone size, as once, few, many or a class for expanded clones.

CDR3aa: CASSRFRVVGETQYF; CDR3nt: TGTGCCAGCAGCCGGTTCAGGGTAGTAGGAGAGACCCAGTACTTC; j_gene: TRBJ2-5; d_gene: NA; v_gene: TRBV7-2; abundance: medium-sized
CDR3aa: CAWSGRGGKGYGYTF; CDR3nt: TGTGCCTGGAGCGGTCGAGGGGGCAAGGGCTATGGCTACACCTTC; j_gene: TRBJ1-2; d_gene: TRBD1; v_gene: TRBV30; abundance: NA
CDR3aa: CASSYDRGQPQHF; CDR3nt: TGTGCCAGTAGTTACGACAGGGGACAGCCCCAGCATTTT; j_gene: TRBJ1-5; d_gene: TRBD1; v_gene: TRBV19; abundance: NA
CDR3aa: CASSSPGQAEQFF; CDR3nt: TGCGCCAGCAGCTCACCGGGACAGGCGGAGCAGTTCTTC; j_gene: TRBJ2-1; d_gene: TRBD1; v_gene: TRBV5-1; abundance: few
CDR3aa: CASSQSRGTDTQYF; CDR3nt: TGTGCCAGCAGCCAATCCAGGGGCACAGATACGCAGTATTTT; j_gene: TRBJ2-3; d_gene: NA; v_gene: TRBV14; abundance: many
CDR3aa: CASSPGTSETQYF; CDR3nt: TGTGCCAGCAGCCCGGGGACTAGTGAGACCCAGTACTTC; j_gene: TRBJ2-5; d_gene: TRBD2; v_gene: TRBV7-2; abundance: NA
CDR3aa: CASSVAGGNTGELFF; CDR3nt: TGTGCCAGCAGCGTAGCGGGGGGGAACACCGGGGAGCTGTTTTTT; j_gene: TRBJ2-2; d_gene: TRBD2; v_gene: TRBV7-2; abundance: NA
CDR3aa: CASSVEDEQYF; CDR3nt: TGTGCCAGCAGCGTAGAGGATGAGCAGTACTTC; j_gene: TRBJ2-7; d_gene: NA; v_gene: TRBV9; abundance: few
CDR3aa: CASGFRKDEQFF; CDR3nt: TGTGCTAGTGGTTTCAGAAAAGATGAGCAGTTCTTC; j_gene: TRBJ2-1; d_gene: NA; v_gene: TRBV12-5; abundance: NA
CDR3aa: CATSRDGQETQYF; CDR3nt: TGTGCCACCAGCAGAGACGGTCAAGAGACCCAGTACTTC; j_gene: TRBJ2-5; d_gene: NA; v_gene: TRBV15; abundance: many
CDR3aa: CASSIDRLREAFF; CDR3nt: TGTGCCAGCAGCATCGACAGGCTCCGTGAAGCTTTCTTT; j_gene: TRBJ1-1; d_gene: NA; v_gene: TRBV11-2; abundance: NA
CDR3aa: CASSLGSFGNIQYF; CDR3nt: TGCGCCAGCAGCTTGGGGAGTTTCGGGAACATTCAGTACTTC; j_gene: TRBJ2-4; d_gene: NA; v_gene: TRBV5-1; abundance: few
CDR3aa: CASSPDRVQWGGYTF; CDR3nt: TGTGCCAGCAGCCCAGACAGGGTTCAATGGGGTGGCTACACCTTC; j_gene: TRBJ1-2; d_gene: TRBD1; v_gene: TRBV6-5; abundance: few
CDR3aa: CASSLDRSTNEKLFF; CDR3nt: TGTGCCAGCAGCTTAGACCGATCAACTAATGAAAAACTGTTTTTT; j_gene: TRBJ1-4; d_gene: NA; v_gene: TRBV7-2; abundance: few
CDR3aa: CAWSRGPGANVLTF; CDR3nt: TGTGCCTGGAGCCGGGGCCCGGGGGCCAACGTCCTGACTTTC; j_gene: TRBJ2-6; d_gene: NA; v_gene: TRBV30; abundance: few
CDR3aa: CASSRGQAGYEQYF; CDR3nt: TGCGCCAGCAGCAGGGGACAGGCGGGATACGAGCAGTACTTC; j_gene: TRBJ2-7; d_gene: TRBD1; v_gene: TRBV5-1; abundance: few
CDR3aa: CASSRPGTQREQFF; CDR3nt: TGTGCCAGCAGCCGTCCCGGGACCCAGCGAGAGCAGTTCTTC; j_gene: TRBJ2-1; d_gene: NA; v_gene: TRBV14; abundance: NA
CDR3aa: CASSPLGRDYNEQFF; CDR3nt: TGTGCCAGCAGCCCCCTCGGGAGGGACTACAATGAGCAGTTCTTC; j_gene: TRBJ2-1; d_gene: TRBD2; v_gene: TRBV7-2; abundance: NA
CDR3aa: CASSLWASGGVWKETQYF; CDR3nt: TGTGCCAGCAGTTTATGGGCTAGCGGGGGGGTTTGGAAAGAGACCCAGTACTTC; j_gene: TRBJ2-5; d_gene: TRBD2; v_gene: TRBV27; abundance: NA
CDR3aa: CASRTLGRSEAFF; CDR3nt: TGTGCCAGCAGAACCCTGGGAAGGTCTGAAGCTTTCTTT; j_gene: TRBJ1-1; d_gene: NA; v_gene: TRBV25-1; abundance: once
CDR3aa: CASSLVGRRTGELFF; CDR3nt: TGTGCCAGCAGCTTAGTCGGCAGGCGCACCGGGGAGCTGTTTTTT; j_gene: TRBJ2-2; d_gene: NA; v_gene: TRBV7-2; abundance: NA
CDR3aa: CASSETGTDPYEQYF; CDR3nt: TGTGCCAGCAGCGAAACCGGGACAGACCCCTACGAGCAGTACTTC; j_gene: TRBJ2-7; d_gene: TRBD1; v_gene: TRBV11-3; abundance: few
CDR3aa: CAWSVETGRGGYTF; CDR3nt: TGTGCCTGGAGTGTAGAGACAGGGAGGGGTGGCTACACCTTC; j_gene: TRBJ1-2; d_gene: TRBD1; v_gene: TRBV30; abundance: few
CDR3aa: CASSPAGELEETQYF; CDR3nt: TGCGCCAGCAGCCCTGCGGGGGAACTGGAAGAGACCCAGTACTTC; j_gene: TRBJ2-5; d_gene: TRBD2; v_gene: TRBV5-1; abundance: few
CDR3aa: CASRVGDPADTQYF; CDR3nt: TGCGCCAGCAGGGTGGGGGATCCAGCAGATACGCAGTATTTT; j_gene: TRBJ2-3; d_gene: NA; v_gene: TRBV5-1; abundance: NA
CDR3aa: CASSLVGGNIQYF; CDR3nt: TGTGCCAGCAGCTTAGTTGGGGGAAACATTCAGTACTTC; j_gene: TRBJ2-4; d_gene: NA; v_gene: TRBV7-2; abundance: NA
CDR3aa: CASSLSSSGANVLTF; CDR3nt: TGTGCCAGCAGCCTGTCGAGCTCTGGGGCCAACGTCCTGACTTTC; j_gene: TRBJ2-6; d_gene: NA; v_gene: TRBV5-6; abundance: NA
CDR3aa: CASSLWGEAFF; CDR3nt: TGTGCCAGCAGTTTATGGGGTGAAGCTTTCTTT; j_gene: TRBJ1-1; d_gene: NA; v_gene: TRBV28; abundance: NA
CDR3aa: CASSPADSPGHTEAFF; CDR3nt: TGTGCCAGCTCACCAGCGGACAGCCCAGGTCACACTGAAGCTTTCTTT; j_gene: TRBJ1-1; d_gene: NA; v_gene: TRBV18; abundance: many
CDR3aa: CASSLVAGLSYNEQFF; CDR3nt: TGTGCCAGCAGCTTGGTTGCTGGCCTCTCCTACAATGAGCAGTTCTTC; j_gene: TRBJ2-1; d_gene: NA; v_gene: TRBV5-5; abundance: NA
CDR3aa: CASSHSEGIQYF; CDR3nt: TGTGCCAGCAGTCACTCGGAGGGCATTCAGTACTTC; j_gene: TRBJ2-4; d_gene: NA; v_gene: TRBV7-6; abundance: few
CDR3aa: CASSFGTQGRNQPQHF; CDR3nt: TGTGCCAGTAGCTTCGGCACACAGGGGCGGAATCAGCCCCAGCATTTT; j_gene: TRBJ1-5; d_gene: TRBD1; v_gene: TRBV19; abundance: few
CDR3aa: CASSRAGVNYGYTF; CDR3nt: TGTGCCAGCAGCCGGGCAGGGGTCAACTATGGCTACACCTTC; j_gene: TRBJ1-2; d_gene: NA; v_gene: TRBV14; abundance: NA
CDR3aa: CASSVNRVPLNEQFF; CDR3nt: TGTGCCAGCAGTGTTAACAGGGTACCCCTCAATGAGCAGTTCTTC; j_gene: TRBJ2-1; d_gene: NA; v_gene: TRBV2; abundance: NA
CDR3aa: CASSPLVGANTGELFF; CDR3nt: TGTGCCAGCAGCCCCCTTGTGGGCGCGAACACCGGGGAGCTGTTTTTT; j_gene: TRBJ2-2; d_gene: NA; v_gene: TRBV9; abundance: NA
CDR3aa: CASSPTRDTEAFF; CDR3nt: TGCGCCAGCAGCCCAACGAGGGACACTGAAGCTTTCTTT; j_gene: TRBJ1-1; d_gene: NA; v_gene: TRBV5-1; abundance: few
CDR3aa: CASSKRTSGRSNEQFF; CDR3nt: TGTGCCAGTAGTAAACGGACTAGCGGGAGGAGCAATGAGCAGTTCTTC; j_gene: TRBJ2-1; d_gene: TRBD2; v_gene: TRBV19; abundance: NA
CDR3aa: CASRSGEGSSYEQYF; CDR3nt: TGTGCCAGCAGATCCGGGGAGGGGAGCTCCTACGAGCAGTACTTC; j_gene: TRBJ2-7; d_gene: TRBD2; v_gene: TRBV6-5; abundance: once
CDR3aa: CASSISTSASYNEQFF; CDR3nt: TGTGCCAGCTCAATCTCGACTAGCGCATCCTACAATGAGCAGTTCTTC; j_gene: TRBJ2-1; d_gene: TRBD2; v_gene: TRBV18; abundance: few
CDR3aa: CASSLHGMNTEAFF; CDR3nt: TGCGCCAGCAGCTTGCACGGGATGAACACTGAAGCTTTCTTT; j_gene: TRBJ1-1; d_gene: NA; v_gene: TRBV5-1; abundance: few
CDR3aa: CASLLAQPRTDTQYF; CDR3nt: TGCGCCAGCCTCCTTGCACAGCCTCGCACAGATACGCAGTATTTT; j_gene: TRBJ2-3; d_gene: NA; v_gene: TRBV5-1; abundance: NA
CDR3aa: CASSTAGQGNYEQYF; CDR3nt: TGCGCCAGCAGCACCGCGGGACAGGGAAACTACGAGCAGTACTTC; j_gene: TRBJ2-7; d_gene: TRBD1; v_gene: TRBV5-1; abundance: few
CDR3aa: CASSSGQPPNEQFF; CDR3nt: TGTGCCAGCAGCTCCGGACAGCCGCCCAATGAGCAGTTCTTC; j_gene: TRBJ2-1; d_gene: NA; v_gene: TRBV7-2; abundance: NA
CDR3aa: CASSLRGRNSPLHF; CDR3nt: TGTGCCAGCAGCTTACGGGGGCGAAATTCACCCCTCCACTTT; j_gene: TRBJ1-6; d_gene: NA; v_gene: TRBV7-2; abundance: NA
CDR3aa: CSVGDIGETQYF; CDR3nt: TGCAGCGTTGGGGACATTGGAGAGACCCAGTACTTC; j_gene: TRBJ2-5; d_gene: NA; v_gene: TRBV29-1; abundance: few
CDR3aa: CASSLDRVLTGANVLTF; CDR3nt: TGTGCCAGCAGCTTAGACAGGGTACTGACTGGGGCCAACGTCCTGACTTTC; j_gene: TRBJ2-6; d_gene: TRBD1; v_gene: TRBV7-3; abundance: few
CDR3aa: CASSLVVGTDTQYF; CDR3nt: TGTGCCAGCAGCTTAGTGGTAGGCACAGATACGCAGTATTTT; j_gene: TRBJ2-3; d_gene: NA; v_gene: TRBV7-2; abundance: NA
CDR3aa: CATKGPRGGLNTEAFF; CDR3nt: TGTGCCACAAAAGGGCCCAGAGGGGGCCTGAACACTGAAGCTTTCTTT; j_gene: TRBJ1-1; d_gene: TRBD1; v_gene: TRBV27; abundance: few
CDR3aa: CASSLGVGRDYGYTF; CDR3nt: TGCGCCAGCAGCTTGGGAGTCGGCAGGGACTATGGCTACACCTTC; j_gene: TRBJ1-2; d_gene: NA; v_gene: TRBV5-1; abundance: few
CDR3aa: CASSAGNSPLHF; CDR3nt: TGTGCCAGCAGTGCTGGAAATTCACCCCTCCACTTT; j_gene: TRBJ1-6; d_gene: NA; v_gene: TRBV2; abundance: few
CDR3aa: CASSSDRYGYEQYF; CDR3nt: TGTGCCAGCAGCTCGGACAGGTACGGCTACGAGCAGTACTTC; j_gene: TRBJ2-7; d_gene: TRBD1; v_gene: TRBV7-2; abundance: NA
CDR3aa: CASSVVGSRGTDTQYF; CDR3nt: TGTGCCAGCAGCGTAGTTGGGTCACGGGGCACAGATACGCAGTATTTT; j_gene: TRBJ2-3; d_gene: NA; v_gene: TRBV9; abundance: NA
CDR3aa: CASSFRGGAQETQYF; CDR3nt: TGTGCCAGCAGCTTCCGCGGGGGGGCGCAGGAGACCCAGTACTTC; j_gene: TRBJ2-5; d_gene: TRBD2; v_gene: TRBV7-2; abundance: NA
CDR3aa: CASSKSSGANVLTF; CDR3nt: TGTGCCAGCAGTAAGAGCTCTGGGGCCAACGTCCTGACTTTC; j_gene: TRBJ2-6; d_gene: NA; v_gene: TRBV5-6; abundance: NA
CDR3aa: CASSQDFSRNEQFF; CDR3nt: TGCGCCAGCAGCCAAGATTTTTCGCGGAATGAGCAGTTCTTC; j_gene: TRBJ2-1; d_gene: NA; v_gene: TRBV4-3; abundance: few